Below are 10 T cell receptor beta chains sequenced from a single sample in a study of STAT5B mutations in CD4+ large granular lymphocyte leukemia. Generated by immunoSEQ multiplex PCR, the TCRdb table keeps only in-frame clones and is missing some. The sample shows around 35,000 clones, roughly 80% of them seen only once. Sequenced sample: CD4+ T cells from blood buffy coats. These receptors originate from a human donor in good health.

The rearrangement uses TRBV5-1 and TRBJ1-5, with D tentatively TRBD1 (5 bases). This CDR3 spans 15 amino acids. Looked up from germline, CDR1 is SGHRS and CDR2 is YFSETQ. V was cut by 1 base and J by 1 base, with 9 bases left in between. The CDR3 region has the DNA TGCGCCAGCAGCTTGTGGGGGATCAGCAATCAGCCCCAGCATTTT. The encoded protein is CASSLWGISNQPQHF. Combining the CDR3 with reference TRBV5-1 and TRBJ1-5 gives the whole variable domain KAGVTQTPRYLIKTRGQQVTLSCSPISGHRSVSWYQQTPGQGLQFLFEYFSETQRNKGNFPGRFSGRQFSNSRSEMNVSTLELGDSALYLCASSLWGISNQPQHFGDGTRLSIL.

This clone turned up a few times. The chain couples TRBV11-2 to TRBJ2-7; D possibly corresponds to TRBD2 (5 bases). The CDR3 is 14 amino acids. V shed 5 bases and J shed 6 bases, with 17 bases lying between them. Germline assignment: CDR1 SGHAT and CDR2 FQNNGV. This chain's CDR3 is CASSPHGESSEQYF. The CDR3 coding sequence is TGTGCCAGCAGCCCCCACGGGGAGTCCAGCGAGCAGTACTTC.

This chain connects TRBV15 to TRBJ2-1; unclear D gene. The ends were cut back, 1 base at V and 6 bases at J, with 4 bases in the middle. The CDR3 length is 12 residues. From germline, CDR1 is LNHNV and CDR2 YYDKDF (reference sequence). CDR3 loop: CATSRVGNEQFF. CDR3 nucleotides: TGTGCCACCAGCAGAGTAGGCAATGAGCAGTTCTTC.

For the CDR3, the DNA is TGTGCCAGCAGCCGGGAGGGGGGAGTTACTGAAGCTTTCTTT. Protein sequence: CASSREGGVTEAFF. The V call is TRBV6-5, the J call TRBJ1-1, with D maybe TRBD1 (6 bases). This CDR3 is built from 14 residues. Trimming left V 6 bases short and J 5 bases short, with 16 bases between. Germline V gene data show CDR1 as MNHEY and CDR2 as SVGAGI.

As DNA, the CDR3 is TGTGCCAGCAGCAGGGCAGGGTGGACAGATACGCAGTATTTT. Translated: CASSRAGWTDTQYF. The chain joins TRBV11-3 to TRBJ2-3; D possibly corresponds to TRBD1 (5 bases). The CDR3 totals 14 residues. Germline CDR1 and CDR2: SGHNT and YENEEA. The V end lost 5 bases, the J end lost 3 bases, and 12 bases lay between the germline ends. The full variable domain, in which reference TRBV11-3 and TRBJ2-3 provide the parts outside the CDR3, is EAGVVQSPRYKIIEKKQPVAFWCNPISGHNTLYWYLQNLGQGPELLIRYENEEAVDDSQLPKDRFSAERLKGVDSTLKIQPAELGDSAVYLCASSRAGWTDTQYFGPGTRLTVL.

The genes are TRBV6-5 and TRBJ1-2; possible D gene TRBD1, 5 bases. CDR1 and CDR2 (germline): MNHEY, SVGAGI. This CDR3 has 15 amino acids. With 6 bases removed from V and 5 bases from J, the gap between germline ends came to 19 bases. CDR3 DNA: TGTGCCAGCAGCCTCGCGGGGGGGTTCCCTTATGGCTACACCTTC. It specifies CASSLAGGFPYGYTF.

V and J are TRBV19 and TRBJ2-2; 11 bases line up with TRBD2. With V trimmed by 6 bases and J by 5 bases, 2 bases remained unmatched. Germline V gene sequence: CDR1 LNHDA, CDR2 SQIVND (reference sequence). The CDR3 is 14 amino acids. CDR3 sequence (DNA): TGTGCCAGTAGGACTAGCGGGAAAACCGGGGAGCTGTTTTTT. Its translation is CASRTSGKTGELFF.

This CDR3 is CASLEGSVSTDTQYF. The DNA for the CDR3 is TGTGCCAGCTTAGAAGGCTCAGTTAGCACAGATACGCAGTATTTT. This sequence joins TRBV6-1 and TRBJ2-3; no clear D gene. V was cut by 8 bases and J by 0 bases, with 15 bases left in between. The CDR3 covers 15 residues. CDR1 and CDR2 from the germline V gene are MNHNS and SASEGT.

The chain couples TRBV27 to TRBJ1-2, with 7 bases matching TRBD1. Per the germline V gene, CDR1 is MNHEY and CDR2 is SMNVEV (reference sequence). This CDR3 has 15 amino acids. Unmatched junction bases numbered 6, after V lost 2 bases and J lost 3 bases. The CDR3 DNA reads as TGTGCCAGCAGTTTAAAGGCAGGGGGTGACTATGGCTACACCTTC. Amino acid sequence: CASSLKAGGDYGYTF.

This chain joins TRBV7-2 and TRBJ1-1; D is uncertain. Germline CDR1 is SGHTA and CDR2 is FQGNSA. The V end lost 3 bases, the J end lost 1 base, and 12 bases lay between the germline ends. The CDR3 runs to 15 residues. The CDR3 DNA is TGTGCCAGCAGCTTGAACGCCGGCCGGAACACTGAAGCTTTCTTT. Encoded protein: CASSLNAGRNTEAFF.